This T cell receptor beta chain was found in a study of tumor-infiltrating lymphocytes in primary liver carcinoma (dated by TCRdb to about 2017). About the full investigation: The five patients, three men and two women aged 30 to 69 years, had hepatocellular carcinoma (four) or combined HCC and intrahepatic cholangiocarcinoma (one). Tumors of the five patients were stage T1-T3 N0M0 with maximum diameters of about 4.2 to 10 cm. The study combined TCRbeta repertoire sequencing, expression microarrays and whole-exome sequencing across five regions of each liver tumor, with adjacent normal tissue and blood. Each sample produced about 3.5 to 7.13 million productive TCRbeta reads, and read depth showed no significant difference between tissue types. A total of 35 or so specimens from 5 patients went through TCRbeta repertoire sequencing, namely 25 tumor regions, 5 adjacent noncancerous liver tissues and 5 peripheral blood samples. Repertoires from technical replicates were highly reproducible, with mean shared-clone rates about 0.9 and correlation coefficients above 0.95. Results the study describes overall, beyond this receptor: Comparison of CD4+ and CD8+ T cell repertoires was precluded by the use of bulk unsorted samples. Only 4 or 5 patients were included in the study, and the authors note that the findings should be validated in a larger study. Only the TCR beta chain was sequenced, which likely underestimates true repertoire diversity because unpaired alpha chains were not captured. Repertoire overlap was higher between tumor regions (mean around 36%) than tumor-adjacent (approximately 17%) or tumor-blood (approximately 14%) pairs, consistent with antigen-driven expansion. A significantly larger repertoire fraction was made up by the top 250 clones in tumors than in blood (p = 0.039).

Without any cell sorting, total RNA and DNA were co-extracted from around 18-30 mg of bulk tissue using the AllPrep DNA/RNA mini kit. Surgical resection was performed in China between 2015 and 2016 on 5 or 6 patients with histopathologically diagnosed primary liver carcinoma. At the time of sampling, the patients were treatment-naive and had chronic HBV infection. Each fresh piece of tumor and adjacent tissue was cut in two, with one half stored in RNAlater at -80 degrees C and the other half sent for histology. A constant-region primer and ProtoScript II reverse transcriptase were used to reverse-transcribe TCRbeta-specific cDNA from around 530 ng total RNA. Three nested multiplex PCR rounds, following a slightly modified ARM-PCR procedure, were used to build the TCRbeta libraries. Each of the first two PCR rounds ran for about 10 cycles using multiplex TRBV1-TRBV30 forward primers together with a Cbeta reverse primer. Sample barcodes and Illumina adapters were added in a final 25-cycle PCR using Deep VentR polymerase. Before sequencing, amplicons of 200-500 bp were purified from gel using a QIAquick gel extraction kit. TCRbeta amplicons were sequenced on an Illumina HiSeq 2500 with 250-bp paired-end reads. The original pipeline was this. Quality trimming of reads was performed with Trimmomatic v0.33, and paired reads were merged with FLASH v1.2.11 so that full CDR3 sequences could be recovered. MiGEC v1.2.1b assigned V, D and J germline segments to the rearranged TCRbeta sequences. Clonotype statistics, along with Shannon-Wiener diversity indices, were calculated using VDJtools v1.0.0. To reduce sampling bias, subsequent analyses other than the diversity analysis used only the 250 most abundant clonotypes in each sample. In-frame beta chains were kept once TCRdb had trimmed the public reads at Q25 with fastp and called clones with MiXCR. Each entry is one CDR3 protein sequence, shown with its most common DNA and genes. The V and J calls come from TCRdb's annotation, not from the publication. This sample comprises around 80,000 distinct CDR3 sequences, around 66% of them detected only once. The ten largest clones take up roughly 28% of the sample.

This clonotype is deemed medium-sized (0.01 to 0.1%). Its antigen is currently not known. Base qualities are not recorded, but no much larger clone differs from it by a single base. The CDR3 numbers 13 residues from cysteine through phenylalanine. The only DNA kept is the CDR3, 39 bases in frame from the first base. Reading the germline V gene gives CDR1 SGHAT and CDR2 FQNNGV. Cut back by 3 bases and 3 bases, the V and J ends lie 5 bases apart. Material: tumor-adjacent normal liver tissue. Recombination joined TRBV11-2 with TRBJ2-2; there is no confident call for the D gene. This TCR was sampled from a middle-aged man with primary liver carcinoma and hepatitis B virus infection. The CDR3 protein sequence reads: CASSLTDTGELFF. The DNA sequence is TGTGCCAGCAGCTTGACGGACACCGGGGAGCTGTTTTTT.